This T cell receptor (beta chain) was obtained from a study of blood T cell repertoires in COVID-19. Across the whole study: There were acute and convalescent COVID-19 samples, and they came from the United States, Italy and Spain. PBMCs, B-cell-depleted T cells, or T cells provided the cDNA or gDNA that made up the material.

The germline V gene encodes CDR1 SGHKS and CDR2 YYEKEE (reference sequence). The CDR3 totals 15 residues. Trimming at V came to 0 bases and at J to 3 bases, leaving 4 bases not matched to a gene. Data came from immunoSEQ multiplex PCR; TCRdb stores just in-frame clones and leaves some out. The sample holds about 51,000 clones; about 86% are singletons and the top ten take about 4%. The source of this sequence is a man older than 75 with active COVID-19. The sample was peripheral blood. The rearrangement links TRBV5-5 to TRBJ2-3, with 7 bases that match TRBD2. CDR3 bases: TGTGCCAGCAGCTTGGGGACTAGGAGGACAGATACGCAGTATTTT. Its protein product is CASSLGTRRTDTQYF.